This record looks at one TCR beta chain sequence and its context. The data derive from a study of blood T cell repertoires in COVID-19. Study at large: Specimens from acute and convalescent COVID-19 originated in the United States, Italy and Spain.

Germline CDR1 and CDR2: MNHEY and SVGAGI. Trimming took 11 bases from V and 2 from J; bases not matched to a gene: 4. CDR3 size: 13 residues. Sequencing used immunoSEQ multiplex PCR; TCRdb keeps in-frame clones, though not all of them. The data hold 210,000 or so clones, with about nine tenths observed a single time. The sequencing input was peripheral blood. This sequence was found in a woman aged 50 to 65 with acute or convalescent COVID-19. The chain links TRBV6-5 to TRBJ2-1; 9 bases line up with TRBD1. In DNA, the CDR3 is TGTGCCGGGCGACAGGGGGCCTACAATGAGCAGTTCTTC. This translates into CAGRQGAYNEQFF.